A selection of T cell receptor beta chains follows, all from one sample in a study of cytomegalovirus exposure and HLA in healthy donors. Profiled with immunoSEQ multiplex PCR; TCRdb holds only in-frame clones, not every one. The repertoire includes about 150,000 clones, about 76% of them detected once, and less than 10% sits in the top ten. Sequences were obtained from PBMCs. The receptors shown here come from a man in his thirties or forties in good health and CMV-seropositive. Each CDR3 is given with its conserved first and last residue. Fields, in order: CDR3 DNA, CDR3 protein, J gene, D gene, clone size, CDR3 length, V gene. The D gene is left open where the match is weak. Clone size is given for some rows only: seen once, a few or many times, or a class if the clone is expanded.

CDR3nt: TGCAGCGTCGGAGGAGTGAAAAGCTACAATGAGCAGTTCTTC; CDR3aa: CSVGGVKSYNEQFF; j_gene: TRBJ2-1; d_gene: NA; abundance: NA; len: 14; v_gene: TRBV29-1
CDR3nt: TGCGCCAGCAGCTTGGAACGGAGGAATGAGCAGTTCTTC; CDR3aa: CASSLERRNEQFF; j_gene: TRBJ2-1; d_gene: NA; abundance: NA; len: 13; v_gene: TRBV5-1
CDR3nt: TGTGCCAGCAGCCTCCCGGGACAGGGGAACACTGAAGCTTTCTTT; CDR3aa: CASSLPGQGNTEAFF; j_gene: TRBJ1-1; d_gene: TRBD1; abundance: NA; len: 15; v_gene: TRBV7-2
CDR3nt: TGTGCCAGCAGCCCCGCGGGAGGATTCAATGAGCAGTTCTTC; CDR3aa: CASSPAGGFNEQFF; j_gene: TRBJ2-1; d_gene: TRBD2; abundance: NA; len: 14; v_gene: TRBV11-2
CDR3nt: TGTGCCAGCAGTGAACTCCGGAATGAGCAGTTCTTC; CDR3aa: CASSELRNEQFF; j_gene: TRBJ2-1; d_gene: NA; abundance: NA; len: 12; v_gene: TRBV6-1
CDR3nt: TGTGCCAGCAGTTTGAAGGGGCCCAGCTATGGCTACACCTTC; CDR3aa: CASSLKGPSYGYTF; j_gene: TRBJ1-2; d_gene: NA; abundance: NA; len: 14; v_gene: TRBV28
CDR3nt: TGTGCCAGCAGCTTTCCCCCGGGGAGGGCTGGGCACACTGAAGCTTTCTTT; CDR3aa: CASSFPPGRAGHTEAFF; j_gene: TRBJ1-1; d_gene: NA; abundance: few; len: 17; v_gene: TRBV7-9
CDR3nt: TGCAGCGTTGAGTATCTGGGACAGGGGGCGGAAGGCTACACCTTC; CDR3aa: CSVEYLGQGAEGYTF; j_gene: TRBJ1-2; d_gene: TRBD1; abundance: few; len: 15; v_gene: TRBV29-1
CDR3nt: TGTGCCAGCAGCTTCAGCGGGAGCTCCTACGAGCAGTACTTC; CDR3aa: CASSFSGSSYEQYF; j_gene: TRBJ2-7; d_gene: TRBD2; abundance: few; len: 14; v_gene: TRBV5-6
CDR3nt: TGTGCCAGCAGCCCCCTGAAGGTCGGGGATACGCAGTATTTT; CDR3aa: CASSPLKVGDTQYF; j_gene: TRBJ2-3; d_gene: NA; abundance: NA; len: 14; v_gene: TRBV11-2
CDR3nt: TGTGCCAGCAGTCCAACCGGGACAGGGGTGTTCTCCTCGCCTTACGAGCAGTACTTC; CDR3aa: CASSPTGTGVFSSPYEQYF; j_gene: TRBJ2-7; d_gene: TRBD1; abundance: NA; len: 19; v_gene: TRBV7-9
CDR3nt: TGTGCCAGCAGTTTTGGGGCGGGGGCGATGGCGGAGACCCAGTACTTC; CDR3aa: CASSFGAGAMAETQYF; j_gene: TRBJ2-5; d_gene: NA; abundance: NA; len: 16; v_gene: TRBV27
CDR3nt: TGTGCCAGCAGTTACTCTCGAGTGAACACTGAAGCTTTCTTT; CDR3aa: CASSYSRVNTEAFF; j_gene: TRBJ1-1; d_gene: NA; abundance: NA; len: 14; v_gene: TRBV6-5
CDR3nt: TGTGCCTCTAGAGGTCGGGGGGCGCTTGGGGCCAACGTCCTGACTTTC; CDR3aa: CASRGRGALGANVLTF; j_gene: TRBJ2-6; d_gene: NA; abundance: NA; len: 16; v_gene: TRBV2
CDR3nt: TGTGCCTGGAGCCAGGTGGGTCTAAAGGATGAGCAGTTCTTC; CDR3aa: CAWSQVGLKDEQFF; j_gene: TRBJ2-1; d_gene: NA; abundance: NA; len: 14; v_gene: TRBV30
CDR3nt: TGCGCCAGCAGCCTATCGGACATATACACTGAAGCTTTCTTT; CDR3aa: CASSLSDIYTEAFF; j_gene: TRBJ1-1; d_gene: NA; abundance: few; len: 14; v_gene: TRBV4-3
CDR3nt: TGCGCCAGCAGCCACCGACAGGGATCGAACACTGAAGCTTTCTTT; CDR3aa: CASSHRQGSNTEAFF; j_gene: TRBJ1-1; d_gene: TRBD1; abundance: NA; len: 15; v_gene: TRBV4-1
CDR3nt: TGTGCCAGCAGCCAAGCGACTAGCGAGGCCCCCTACGAGCAGTACTTC; CDR3aa: CASSQATSEAPYEQYF; j_gene: TRBJ2-7; d_gene: TRBD2; abundance: few; len: 16; v_gene: TRBV13
CDR3nt: TGTGCCAGCAGTGAACGGTCAGGTAGTTCTGATGGCTACACCTTC; CDR3aa: CASSERSGSSDGYTF; j_gene: TRBJ1-2; d_gene: NA; abundance: NA; len: 15; v_gene: TRBV2
CDR3nt: TGTGCCATCAGCGAGGCGGCCAGTCCCTACGAGCAGTACTTC; CDR3aa: CAISEAASPYEQYF; j_gene: TRBJ2-7; d_gene: NA; abundance: NA; len: 14; v_gene: TRBV10-3
CDR3nt: TGTGCCAGCAGTTTCGGGGATTTACGCAATCAGCCCCAGCATTTT; CDR3aa: CASSFGDLRNQPQHF; j_gene: TRBJ1-5; d_gene: NA; abundance: NA; len: 15; v_gene: TRBV28
CDR3nt: TGTGCCAGCAGCCCGAGGGGGCGCGGTTTAACTGAAGCTTTCTTT; CDR3aa: CASSPRGRGLTEAFF; j_gene: TRBJ1-1; d_gene: TRBD1; abundance: NA; len: 15; v_gene: TRBV28
CDR3nt: TGTGCCAGCAGCTTTGGGACAGGGGCCAATGAGCAGTTCTTC; CDR3aa: CASSFGTGANEQFF; j_gene: TRBJ2-1; d_gene: TRBD1; abundance: NA; len: 14; v_gene: TRBV11-3
CDR3nt: TGTGCCAGCAAAGGGCGGGAACGCACAGATACGCAGTATTTT; CDR3aa: CASKGRERTDTQYF; j_gene: TRBJ2-3; d_gene: NA; abundance: NA; len: 14; v_gene: TRBV27
CDR3nt: TGTGCCAGCAGTTTCAGCGAGCAGTACTTC; CDR3aa: CASSFSEQYF; j_gene: TRBJ2-7; d_gene: NA; abundance: NA; len: 10; v_gene: TRBV28
CDR3nt: TGTGCTAGTGTTAAGCAAGATACGGCTGAAGCTTTCTTT; CDR3aa: CASVKQDTAEAFF; j_gene: TRBJ1-1; d_gene: NA; abundance: NA; len: 13; v_gene: TRBV12-5
CDR3nt: TGTGCCAGTAGTATCAGGGGCAATCAGCCCCAGCATTTT; CDR3aa: CASSIRGNQPQHF; j_gene: TRBJ1-5; d_gene: NA; abundance: NA; len: 13; v_gene: TRBV19
CDR3nt: TGCGCCAGCAGCCAAGATCTAACTAGCCAGGAGACCCAGTACTTC; CDR3aa: CASSQDLTSQETQYF; j_gene: TRBJ2-5; d_gene: NA; abundance: NA; len: 15; v_gene: TRBV4-3
CDR3nt: TGCGCCAGCAGCGGAACAGGGCTGGGCACAGATACGCAGTATTTT; CDR3aa: CASSGTGLGTDTQYF; j_gene: TRBJ2-3; d_gene: NA; abundance: NA; len: 15; v_gene: TRBV5-1
CDR3nt: TGTGCCATCAGTGAGTCGGTGTTGAGCTCCTACGAGCAGTACTTC; CDR3aa: CAISESVLSSYEQYF; j_gene: TRBJ2-7; d_gene: NA; abundance: few; len: 15; v_gene: TRBV10-3
CDR3nt: TGCGCCAGCAGCCAGTCTACAGGGTTCAGCTACGAGCAGTACTTC; CDR3aa: CASSQSTGFSYEQYF; j_gene: TRBJ2-7; d_gene: NA; abundance: NA; len: 15; v_gene: TRBV4-1
CDR3nt: TGTGCCAGCAGCTTGGGCCCTGGACAGGGACCCAAAAACATTCAGTACTTC; CDR3aa: CASSLGPGQGPKNIQYF; j_gene: TRBJ2-4; d_gene: TRBD1; abundance: NA; len: 17; v_gene: TRBV5-4
CDR3nt: TGTGCCAGTAGTACCCCGTCAGGACAGGCATTCTCTTTCTTT; CDR3aa: CASSTPSGQAFSFF; j_gene: TRBJ1-1; d_gene: TRBD1; abundance: NA; len: 14; v_gene: TRBV19
CDR3nt: TGTGCCAGCTCACCCTCCGGGAACTATGGCTACACCTTC; CDR3aa: CASSPSGNYGYTF; j_gene: TRBJ1-2; d_gene: NA; abundance: NA; len: 13; v_gene: TRBV18
CDR3nt: TGTGCCAGCTCACCGGGGTTCGGGGGGACTGGGGCCAACGTCCTGACTTTC; CDR3aa: CASSPGFGGTGANVLTF; j_gene: TRBJ2-6; d_gene: TRBD2; abundance: NA; len: 17; v_gene: TRBV18
CDR3nt: TGCGCCAGCAGCCAAGATTCATCAGGGAGCACAGATACGCAGTATTTT; CDR3aa: CASSQDSSGSTDTQYF; j_gene: TRBJ2-3; d_gene: NA; abundance: NA; len: 16; v_gene: TRBV4-1
CDR3nt: TGTGCCAGTGGGACTAGCGGGATCGACGGATCAGATACGCAGTATTTT; CDR3aa: CASGTSGIDGSDTQYF; j_gene: TRBJ2-3; d_gene: TRBD2; abundance: NA; len: 16; v_gene: TRBV28
CDR3nt: TGTGCCACCCAGAGGTGTAACATGAACACTGAAGCTTTCTTT; CDR3aa: CATQRCNMNTEAFF; j_gene: TRBJ1-1; d_gene: NA; abundance: NA; len: 14; v_gene: TRBV6-5
CDR3nt: TGCAGCGTTGCCGTCTCTGGAAACACCATATATTTT; CDR3aa: CSVAVSGNTIYF; j_gene: TRBJ1-3; d_gene: NA; abundance: NA; len: 12; v_gene: TRBV29-1
CDR3nt: TGTGCCAGCAGACAGAGACAGGGCGGGAACACTGAAGCTTTCTTT; CDR3aa: CASRQRQGGNTEAFF; j_gene: TRBJ1-1; d_gene: TRBD1; abundance: once; len: 15; v_gene: TRBV27
CDR3nt: TGTGCCAGCAGCCCGACTAGCGGGAGGGAGCAGTTCTTC; CDR3aa: CASSPTSGREQFF; j_gene: TRBJ2-1; d_gene: TRBD2; abundance: NA; len: 13; v_gene: TRBV7-6
CDR3nt: TGTGCCAGCAGCCTGACAGGGAGGGGCTACACCTTC; CDR3aa: CASSLTGRGYTF; j_gene: TRBJ1-2; d_gene: TRBD1; abundance: once; len: 12; v_gene: TRBV14
CDR3nt: TGTGCCAGCAGTTACCGGACAGGGGCGATTGGCACTGAAGCTTTCTTT; CDR3aa: CASSYRTGAIGTEAFF; j_gene: TRBJ1-1; d_gene: TRBD1; abundance: NA; len: 16; v_gene: TRBV6-5
CDR3nt: TGTGCCAGCAGCCCCCGCGCTGACACCGGGGAGCTGTTTTTT; CDR3aa: CASSPRADTGELFF; j_gene: TRBJ2-2; d_gene: NA; abundance: NA; len: 14; v_gene: TRBV11-1
CDR3nt: TGTGCCAGCACCCCAGGGACAGGCTCCAACCCCGAGCAGTACTTC; CDR3aa: CASTPGTGSNPEQYF; j_gene: TRBJ2-7; d_gene: TRBD1; abundance: NA; len: 15; v_gene: TRBV27
CDR3nt: TGTGCCAGCAGCTTCTCAGGGAAGGATACTGAAGCTTTCTTT; CDR3aa: CASSFSGKDTEAFF; j_gene: TRBJ1-1; d_gene: NA; abundance: NA; len: 14; v_gene: TRBV9
CDR3nt: TGTGCCAGCAGCCCCTCATTGACAGGGACTAGGGGGGAGACCCAGTACTTC; CDR3aa: CASSPSLTGTRGETQYF; j_gene: TRBJ2-5; d_gene: NA; abundance: NA; len: 17; v_gene: TRBV7-9
CDR3nt: TGTGCCAGCAGTCCTCCGGGACAGGGTTTCGACGAGCAGTACTTC; CDR3aa: CASSPPGQGFDEQYF; j_gene: TRBJ2-7; d_gene: TRBD1; abundance: NA; len: 15; v_gene: TRBV27
CDR3nt: TGTGCCAGCAGTCCGGGACAGGGGAAATGGCCCCAGCATTTT; CDR3aa: CASSPGQGKWPQHF; j_gene: TRBJ1-5; d_gene: TRBD1; abundance: few; len: 14; v_gene: TRBV6-6
CDR3nt: TGTGCCAGCACTGTACTAGCTTTCTTT; CDR3aa: CASTVLAFF; j_gene: TRBJ1-1; d_gene: NA; abundance: few; len: 9; v_gene: TRBV5-6
CDR3nt: TGTGCCAGCGAATCCCAGGGGAGAGAGCAGTACTTC; CDR3aa: CASESQGREQYF; j_gene: TRBJ2-7; d_gene: NA; abundance: once; len: 12; v_gene: TRBV2
CDR3nt: TGTGCCAGCAGCTCCTTCAGGGGTGAGACCCAGTACTTC; CDR3aa: CASSSFRGETQYF; j_gene: TRBJ2-5; d_gene: NA; abundance: NA; len: 13; v_gene: TRBV5-4
CDR3nt: TGCGCCAGCACTCCCCGGGACTTGATCTACGAGCAGTACTTC; CDR3aa: CASTPRDLIYEQYF; j_gene: TRBJ2-7; d_gene: NA; abundance: NA; len: 14; v_gene: TRBV10-2
CDR3nt: TGTGCCAGTAGTATAGATGCGGGGGACTATGGCTACACCTTC; CDR3aa: CASSIDAGDYGYTF; j_gene: TRBJ1-2; d_gene: NA; abundance: few; len: 14; v_gene: TRBV19